These 24 T cell receptor beta chains came from one sample sequenced in a study of CD8 T cells in ankylosing spondylitis. Findings of the study overall: Characteristic, it appeared, of ankylosing spondylitis blood was a TCR beta motif of about eight highly homologous variants.

No antigen has been identified for these receptors. TCRdb analysed the 5' RACE reads with MiXCR anew, one entry per CDR3 protein. Of under 450,000 distinct CDR3 sequences in the sample, approximately 17% were seen once. The sample taken for sequencing was blood, either unsorted or a sorted T cell fraction (not recorded which). The receptors derive from a male donor with ankylosing spondylitis.

This clonotype was seen a handful of times. The V and J genes are TRBV29-1 and TRBJ2-1; no clear D gene. CDR1 SQVTM and CDR2 ANQGSEA come from the germline V gene. Trimming pared 5 bases from V and 2 bases from J, leaving 1 base between. The CDR3 runs 10 residues. CDR3 nucleotides: TGCAGCGTTACCTACAATGAGCAGTTCTTC. It codes for CSVTYNEQFF.

The chain combines TRBV6-2 or TRBV6-3 with TRBJ1-5; tentative D call: TRBD1 (5 bases). Germline V lookup: CDR1 MNHEY, CDR2 SVGEGT. V shed 6 bases and J shed 8 bases, with 20 bases lying between them. The CDR3 has 15 amino acids. The CDR3 bases are TGTGCCAGCAGCCCGGCGGGACTCCGGTTTGAGCCCCAGCATTTT. As protein: CASSPAGLRFEPQHF.

The CDR3 sequence: CASSPPAAYEQYF. The CDR3 DNA reads TGTGCCAGCTCACCTCCCGCGGCCTACGAGCAGTACTTC. V gene TRBV18 combines with J gene TRBJ2-7, with D unclear. Trimming took off 3 bases at V and 2 bases at J, with 8 bases between the two ends. This CDR3 region has 13 residues. Germline CDR1 is KGHSH and CDR2 is LQKENI.

The sample holds many counts of this clonotype. V and J are TRBV12-3 or TRBV12-4 and TRBJ1-5, with 11 bases matching TRBD1. The J segment lost 6 bases and the V segment lost 6 bases, leaving 7 bases of the junction unmatched. There are 15 residues in the CDR3. The CDR3 nucleotides read TGTGCCAGCAGCCTAGGACAGGGGGCAGGTCAGCCCCAGCATTTT. It encodes CASSLGQGAGQPQHF.

The rearrangement uses TRBV12-3 or TRBV12-4 and TRBJ2-5, with TRBD1 matching over 8 bases. The CDR3 consists of 14 residues. J gave up 2 bases and V 6 bases, and 5 bases lay outside the gene matches. In nucleotides, the CDR3 is TGTGCCAGCAGGGTCACAGGGGGTCAAGAGACCCAGTACTTC. Amino acid sequence: CASRVTGGQETQYF.

This chain uses TRBV29-1 with TRBJ1-1; D ambiguous. The V end was cut by 3 bases, the J end by 2 bases, with 4 bases between. Germline V gives CDR1 SQVTM, CDR2 ANQGSEA. This CDR3 contains 11 residues. CDR3 sequence: CSVETNTEAFF. DNA for the CDR3: TGCAGCGTTGAGACAAACACTGAAGCTTTCTTT.

This clonotype occurred a few times. V gene TRBV6-1 combines with J gene TRBJ2-4; D remains unclear. This CDR3 region has 13 residues. Germline V gene data show CDR1 as MNHNS and CDR2 as SASEGT. Trimming removed 7 bases from V and 0 bases from J, with 7 bases in between. For the CDR3, the DNA is TGTGCCAGCACTCCTGGAGCCAAAAACATTCAGTACTTC. Its translation: CASTPGAKNIQYF.

This clonotype was counted many times. This chain uses TRBV12-3 or TRBV12-4 with TRBJ2-1, with a tentative D call TRBD2 (7 bases). The V end lost 8 bases, the J end lost 4 bases, and 18 bases lay between the germline ends. The CDR3 has 15 amino acids. The CDR3 DNA sequence: TGTGCCAGCTCTCCAGGGGCTAGCGGATACAATGAGCAGTTCTTC. This gives the protein CASSPGASGYNEQFF.

The sample holds a few counts of this clonotype. The chain has TRBV2 and TRBJ1-2; TRBD1 agrees at 8 bases. The J segment lost 4 bases and the V segment lost 3 bases, leaving 10 bases of the junction unmatched. CDR3 length: 16 amino acids. Germline assignment: CDR1 SNHLY and CDR2 FYNNEI. For the CDR3, the DNA is TGTGCCAGCAGTGATAGTAGGACAGGGCGCCCCTATGGCTACACCTTC. Residues: CASSDSRTGRPYGYTF.

The V and J genes are TRBV20-1 and TRBJ1-6; no definite D call. Germline V gene lookup returns CDR1 DFQATT and CDR2 SNEGSKA (reference sequence). This CDR3 has 13 amino acids. V lost 6 bases to trimming and J lost 9 bases, with 15 bases between them. CDR3 coding DNA: TGCAGTGCCAGACCAGGTGGAGCTTCACCCCTCCACTTT. As protein: CSARPGGASPLHF.

J is TRBJ2-3 and V is TRBV5-1, with a weak D call TRBD2 (5 bases). V lost 2 bases to trimming and J lost 0 bases, with 13 bases between them. Germline V lookup: CDR1 SGHRS, CDR2 YFSETQ. This CDR3 comprises 16 residues. CDR3 region: CASSFLGGTSTDTQYF. CDR3 DNA sequence: TGCGCCAGCAGCTTCCTTGGAGGCACGAGCACAGATACGCAGTATTTT.

This clonotype was counted ten times or more. The genes are TRBV12-3 or TRBV12-4 and TRBJ2-1; 8 nucleotides line up with TRBD1. With 5 bases clipped from V and 2 bases from J, the junction kept 8 bases outside the gene matches. The CDR3 spans 16 residues. The CDR3, as DNA: TGTGCCAGCAGTCAACGACAGGGGAGAGCCTACAATGAGCAGTTCTTC. As protein: CASSQRQGRAYNEQFF.

The V gene is TRBV7-3, the J gene TRBJ2-7; TRBD1 matches 12 bases. The junction had 7 bases not matched to a gene; V was cut back by 5 bases and J by 5 bases. The length of the CDR3 is 15 residues. From germline, CDR1 is SGHTA and CDR2 FQGTGA. DNA of the CDR3: TGTGCCAGCAGCGCCCCAGGGACAGGGGGCAACGAGCAGTACTTC. This codes for CASSAPGTGGNEQYF.

In its sample, this clonotype was seen a few times. The chain couples TRBV19 to TRBJ1-2; D call uncertain. The CDR3 covers 15 residues. V was clipped by 7 bases and J by 0 bases, with 15 bases between them. Germline lookup yields CDR1 LNHDA and CDR2 SQIVND (reference sequence). The CDR3 sequence: CASTLRPTTNYGYTF. Written as DNA, the CDR3 is TGTGCCAGTACTCTCAGACCGACGACTAACTATGGCTACACCTTC.

This clonotype was counted only a few times. The rearrangement uses TRBV4-3 and TRBJ1-5, with TRBD1 as a possible D gene (5 bases). The CDR3 is made up of 16 amino acids. V lost 0 bases and J lost 5, with 14 bases in between. The germline gives CDR1 LGHNA, CDR2 YSLEER. The CDR3 is CASSQDFEQGYQPQHF. CDR3 DNA sequence: TGCGCCAGCAGCCAAGATTTTGAGCAGGGATATCAGCCCCAGCATTTT.

Many counts were recorded for this clonotype. V usage is TRBV6-1 and J usage is TRBJ1-5, with 8 bases fitting TRBD1. V lost 6 bases to trimming and J lost 1 base; unmatched junction nucleotides: 8. This CDR3 contains 16 residues. Germline V gene lookup returns CDR1 MNHNS and CDR2 SASEGT. This chain's CDR3 is CASRAQGALSNQPQHF. Written as DNA, the CDR3 is TGTGCCAGCAGGGCCCAGGGGGCCCTAAGCAATCAGCCCCAGCATTTT.

CDR3 DNA: TGCAGCGTTGAAATAGAACAGGGCTCCGAGCAGTACTTC. It yields the protein CSVEIEQGSEQYF. V gene TRBV29-1 combines with J gene TRBJ2-7; a possible D gene is TRBD1 (6 bases). There are 13 residues in the CDR3. Germline V CDR1 and CDR2: SQVTM, ANQGSEA. The V gene lost 2 bases and the J gene lost 6 bases, with 14 bases spanning the gap.

The chain links TRBV2 to TRBJ1-2; D call uncertain. V lost 7 bases, J lost 4 bases, and 16 bases lay in between. Germline-derived CDR1 and CDR2 are SNHLY and FYNNEI. The CDR3 is made up of 14 amino acids. The CDR3, as DNA: TGTGCCAGCACCTCCAACGTGGCTGTCTATGGCTACACCTTC. Translation gives CASTSNVAVYGYTF.

The genes are TRBV11-3 and TRBJ2-6, with a weak D call TRBD1 (5 bases). In germline, CDR1 is SGHNT, CDR2 YENEEA. The CDR3 is 15 amino acids. The V and J ends lost 5 bases and 1 base respectively, with 9 bases between them. In DNA form, the CDR3 reads TGTGCCAGCAGCGCCCCAGGGTCTGGGGCCAACGTCCTGACTTTC. Residues: CASSAPGSGANVLTF.

This clonotype is a singleton in its sample. Compared with germline, one end of the junction differs, possibly owing to a read error. The chain links TRBV14 to TRBJ1-1; 11 bases line up with TRBD1. The CDR3 spans 15 residues. Germline values: CDR1 SGHDN, CDR2 FVKESK. The CDR3 nucleotides are TGTGCCAGCAGCCAAGAACGGACAGGGGGCTTCGAAGCTCTCTTT. This translates into CASSQERTGGFEALF.

The rearrangement joins TRBV28 to TRBJ2-5; TRBD1 might be the D (5 bases). Germline assignment: CDR1 MDHEN and CDR2 SYDVKM. V was clipped by 3 bases and J by 13 bases, with 21 bases between them. The CDR3 covers 14 residues. The CDR3: CASSFIEQEGLRYF. The CDR3 coding sequence is TGTGCCAGCAGTTTCATCGAACAGGAAGGTTTACGGTACTTC.

The chain is built from TRBV5-6 and TRBJ2-3, with 8 bases lining up with TRBD2. Germline values: CDR1 SGHDT, CDR2 YYEEEE. The CDR3 totals 16 residues. Trimming cost V 4 bases and J 1 base; bases outside gene matches: 8. CDR3 nucleotide sequence: TGTGCCAGCAGCCTCCGGGAGGGACTCCGCACAGATACGCAGTATTTT. Translation gives CASSLREGLRTDTQYF.

This clonotype was observed a handful of times. The rearrangement uses TRBV7-2 and TRBJ2-2; 9 bases line up with TRBD1. This CDR3 is 16 amino acids long. Losses at the gene ends were 5 bases for V and 3 bases for J; bases not matched to a gene: 7. The germline V gene has CDR1 SGHTA and CDR2 FQGNSA. The CDR3 DNA reads TGTGCCAGCAGCAGCCAACAGGGGGCGGACACCGGGGAGCTGTTTTTT. Translating it yields CASSSQQGADTGELFF.

The chain combines TRBV7-2 with TRBJ2-7, with 8 positions matching TRBD2. From germline, CDR1 is SGHTA and CDR2 FQGNSA. Trimming at V came to 5 bases and at J to 2 bases, leaving 8 bases not matched to a gene. The length of the CDR3 is 15 residues. The CDR3 loop is CASSLTTSVTYEQYF. In DNA, the CDR3 is TGTGCCAGCAGCCTCACGACTAGCGTAACCTACGAGCAGTACTTC.